This entry concerns a single T cell receptor (beta chain). Its target is not known. Samples had at least 7 million PBMCs isolated from them. With a J-beta primer mix and a sample-barcoded 5' primer, a second PCR ran roughly 7 to 11 cycles. TCRdb re-analysed the 5' RACE reads in MiXCR, keeping a single row per CDR3 protein. This table holds hundreds of thousands of distinct CDR3 sequences, around half found once. This record comes from a study of blood T cells in healthy people across ages. Study context: When template switching was applied, about one barcoded beta molecule was captured per two T cells.

The CDR3 is 14 amino acids. Germline CDR1 reads MGHDK; CDR2 reads SYGVNS. V was clipped by 0 bases and J by 10 bases; unmatched bases: 6. Whole-study results and caveats: Comparison with aged donors showed that long-lived donors had more naive CD4+ cells and higher diversity.

This receptor was taken from a man of 80 years or more in good health. This chain connects TRBV25-1 to TRBJ2-1; TRBD1 matches 7 bases. Material: blood. The CDR3 nucleotides read TGTGCCAGCAGTGAATATGGGACAGTAATGGAGCAGTTCTTC. This gives the protein CASSEYGTVMEQFF.